The text below deals with one TCR beta chain. This specimen comes from a study of cytomegalovirus exposure and HLA in healthy donors. Primers for the PCR totalled 60 Vbeta and 13 Jbeta. Method: immunoSEQ multiplex PCR; TCRdb's copy keeps in-frame clones and lacks some. The sample lists 65,000 or so clones, approximately 80% occurring once. The V and J ends lost 4 bases and 2 bases, in that order; junction bases with no gene match: 8. From germline, CDR1 is SNHLY and CDR2 FYNNEI. CDR3 length: 16 amino acids. This clonotype was sampled from a girl aged 5-17 years in good health and CMV-seropositive. The sequenced material came from PBMCs. J is TRBJ2-5 and V is TRBV2, with 9 bases matching TRBD2. CDR3 loop: CASSGASGAKQETQYF. The CDR3 nucleotides read TGTGCCAGCAGTGGGGCTAGCGGGGCCAAACAAGAGACCCAGTACTTC.